This is a list of T cell receptor beta chains from one sample in a study of shared clonotypes between healthy human individuals. Clones were sequenced by immunoSEQ multiplex PCR, and TCRdb holds only the in-frame ones, with some missing. The sample gives 950,000 to 1,300,000 clones, around 74% of which show up once; roughly 1.4% is in the top ten. Sequencing was done on a sample of memory CD4+ T cells sorted from blood. These receptors were taken from a man aged 18 to 35 in good health. The CDR3 runs from the conserved cysteine through the conserved F or W. A D gene is named only where the DNA matches it firmly. Size values are once, few and many counts, or a class for expanded clones, and some rows have none.

size	V	D	length	J	DNA	CDR3
NA	TRBV19	NA	14	TRBJ1-1	TGTGCCAGTAGTATGCAAACGCAGGGTACGGGGGCTTTCTTT	CASSMQTQGTGAFF
NA	TRBV18	NA	14	TRBJ2-3	TGTGCCAGCTCACCACCCGGCCCCACAGATACGCAGTATTTT	CASSPPGPTDTQYF
NA	TRBV30	TRBD1	11	TRBJ1-2	TGTGCCTGGCAGGGGGCTGGAGGCTACACCTTC	CAWQGAGGYTF
NA	TRBV6-5	NA	15	TRBJ2-3	TGTGCCAGCAGTTACTCCTCCGCCAGGAGGGATACGCAGTATTTT	CASSYSSARRDTQYF
NA	TRBV5-6	NA	14	TRBJ1-2	TGTGCCAGCAGCTTGGTTTTCGGAAACTATGGCTACACCTTC	CASSLVFGNYGYTF
NA	TRBV7-2	NA	14	TRBJ1-1	TGTGCCAGCAGCTTAGCGAGACACGTCACTGAAGCTTTCTTT	CASSLARHVTEAFF
NA	TRBV15	NA	15	TRBJ1-5	TGTGCCACCAGCAGAGATACGGGGGCTAATCAGCCCCAGCATTTT	CATSRDTGANQPQHF
NA	TRBV7-9	NA	15	TRBJ1-5	TGTGCCAGCAGCTTAGGCAGGGAGGGGAATCAGCCCCAGCATTTT	CASSLGREGNQPQHF
NA	TRBV10-1	TRBD2	16	TRBJ2-3	TGCGCCAGCAGTGAGATCGCGGGAGTGAGCACAGATACGCAGTATTTT	CASSEIAGVSTDTQYF
NA	TRBV5-5	TRBD1	15	TRBJ1-5	TGTGCCAGCAGCTTAGGACAGGGATTCGCTCAGCCCCAGCATTTT	CASSLGQGFAQPQHF
NA	TRBV6-1	NA	13	TRBJ1-5	TGTGCCAGCAGGGTCGGGGTAGGTCAGCCCCAGCATTTT	CASRVGVGQPQHF
NA	TRBV27	TRBD1	14	TRBJ2-1	TGTGCCAGCAGTTTAGGGACAGGGGGCAATGAGCAGTTCTTC	CASSLGTGGNEQFF
many	TRBV4-3	NA	16	TRBJ2-1	TGCGCCAGCAGCCAAGATCCCAGAACCACCTACAATGAGCAGTTCTTC	CASSQDPRTTYNEQFF
NA	TRBV5-4	TRBD1	15	TRBJ2-5	TGTGCCAGCAGTCTCCCAGGGACAGGGGGAGAGACCCAGTACTTC	CASSLPGTGGETQYF
NA	TRBV7-9	NA	14	TRBJ1-2	TGTGCCAGCACTCCCTGGTCCTCTAACTATGGCTACACCTTC	CASTPWSSNYGYTF
few	TRBV7-9	NA	13	TRBJ1-3	TGTGCCAGCAGCTTACTCTCTGGAAACACCATATATTTT	CASSLLSGNTIYF
many	TRBV5-1	NA	14	TRBJ2-3	TGCGCCAGCACGCTAGGTGGTAGGGTTGATACGCAGTATTTT	CASTLGGRVDTQYF
NA	TRBV19	NA	15	TRBJ1-4	TGTGCCAGTACTTACAGGAGCTCGACAAGTGAAAAACTGTTTTTT	CASTYRSSTSEKLFF
once	TRBV5-1	NA	13	TRBJ2-3	TGCGCCAGCAGCTCCCGTACCACAGATACGCAGTATTTT	CASSSRTTDTQYF
NA	TRBV5-1	NA	15	TRBJ2-7	TGCGCCAGCAGCCCCGGAGCGGAGGCCTCCTACGAGCAGTACTTC	CASSPGAEASYEQYF
NA	TRBV6-1	NA	13	TRBJ1-1	TGTGCCAGCAGTGAGAATAGGAACACTGAAGCTTTCTTT	CASSENRNTEAFF
NA	TRBV18	TRBD1	14	TRBJ1-1	TGTGCCAGCTCACCGCGACAGGGGATCACTGAAGCTTTCTTT	CASSPRQGITEAFF
NA	TRBV18	NA	16	TRBJ1-6	TGTGCCAGCTCACCACTCGGGGCGTCGAATAATTCACCCCTCCACTTT	CASSPLGASNNSPLHF
NA	TRBV7-9	NA	13	TRBJ2-7	TGTGCCAGCAGCTTAGGCAGTGCCTACGAGCAGTACTTC	CASSLGSAYEQYF
NA	TRBV13	TRBD2	15	TRBJ2-7	TGTGCCAGCAGCCAATCACTAGCGGGATCCTACGAGCAGTACTTC	CASSQSLAGSYEQYF
NA	TRBV7-9	NA	15	TRBJ2-2	TGTGCCAGCAGCTTAAGGCTCAGCAACACCGGGGAGCTGTTTTTT	CASSLRLSNTGELFF
NA	TRBV28	NA	16	TRBJ2-3	TGTGCCAGCAGTCCCCCGCACGGCGGGGGCACAGATACGCAGTATTTT	CASSPPHGGGTDTQYF
NA	TRBV4-2	TRBD1	18	TRBJ1-5	TGTGCCAGCAGCCAAGACTCAGGGGGCGCGGGGCAATGGCAGCCCCAGCATTTT	CASSQDSGGAGQWQPQHF
NA	TRBV19	TRBD2	14	TRBJ2-3	TGTGCCACCCGGACTAGCGGTAGCACAGATACGCAGTATTTT	CATRTSGSTDTQYF
NA	TRBV2	NA	13	TRBJ1-2	TGTGCCAGCAGTGAAGCGCGAGGGCAGGGTGACACCTTC	CASSEARGQGDTF
few	TRBV30	NA	13	TRBJ1-1	TGTGCCTGGAACCTACAGGATTCCACTGAAGCTTTCTTT	CAWNLQDSTEAFF
NA	TRBV7-9	TRBD2	16	TRBJ2-7	TGTGCCAGCAGCTTGCCCACTAGCGGGGTGACCTACGAGCAGTACTTC	CASSLPTSGVTYEQYF
NA	TRBV19	TRBD1	13	TRBJ1-2	TGTGCCAGTAGAACAGGGGGCGAACGTGGCTACACCTTC	CASRTGGERGYTF
many	TRBV28	NA	13	TRBJ2-5	TGTGCCAGCAGTCCCGACCCCCTGGAGACCCAGTACTTC	CASSPDPLETQYF
NA	TRBV27	NA	16	TRBJ1-1	TGTGCCAGCAGTCGCCGGAAGGCCCTCATGAACACTGAAGCTTTCTTT	CASSRRKALMNTEAFF
NA	TRBV19	NA	15	TRBJ2-3	TGTGCCAGTAGTCCCGGACAGATAAGCACAGATACGCAGTATTTT	CASSPGQISTDTQYF
NA	TRBV5-1	NA	15	TRBJ2-1	TGCGCCAGCAGCTTCGGAGGGCGCAGTTACAATGAGCAGTTCTTC	CASSFGGRSYNEQFF
NA	TRBV2	NA	14	TRBJ2-4	TGTGCCAGCAGTGGCGGGACAGCCAAAAACATTCAGTACTTC	CASSGGTAKNIQYF
NA	TRBV28	TRBD1	17	TRBJ1-6	TGTGCCAGCACCGGGGCAGGGGGCTGGCTCTATAATTCACCCCTCCACTTT	CASTGAGGWLYNSPLHF
NA	TRBV7-6	NA	13	TRBJ1-4	TGTGCCAGCAGCCCAGTAGGGGGGGAAAAACTGTTTTTT	CASSPVGGEKLFF
NA	TRBV30	NA	14	TRBJ2-7	TGTGCCTGGAGTGTGGGCGGCAGGGGCTACGAGCAGTACTTC	CAWSVGGRGYEQYF